The 28 T cell receptor beta chains reported below all come from one sample, sequenced in a study of response to subunit inactivated influenza vaccine. Each CDR3 protein is one row after TCRdb ran MiXCR on the RT-PCR reads. The sample contains about 530,000 distinct CDR3 sequences, over 9.5% of which appear only once. The source material was PBMCs from blood, sampled on the day of vaccination. All receptors derive from a man aged 50 or older who received an inactivated influenza vaccine.

This clonotype was observed a few times. The chain recombines TRBV12-3 or TRBV12-4 with TRBJ2-3; 8 bases align to TRBD2. The CDR3 loop spans 16 amino acids. V shed 6 bases and J 6 bases; nucleotides not matched to a gene: 14. Here the CDR3 DNA reads TGTGCCAGCAGCCTAGTGGGACTAGGGGGTGGTGATACGCAGTATTTT. It is translated as CASSLVGLGGGDTQYF.

This clonotype came up a few times. The chain couples TRBV5-1 to TRBJ2-7, with D possibly being TRBD2 (6 bases). CDR1 is SGHRS and CDR2 is YFSETQ in the germline V gene. The CDR3 spans 17 residues. Trimming stripped 0 bases from V and 3 bases from J, with 19 bases between. CDR3 coding DNA: TGCGCCAGCAGCTTGGGGTTCTACGGGGGTGTCGGCTACGAGCAGTACTTC. Translated, it gives CASSLGFYGGVGYEQYF. Looking up the rest from reference TRBV5-1 and TRBJ2-7 gives the full variable domain: KAGVTQTPRYLIKTRGQQVTLSCSPISGHRSVSWYQQTPGQGLQFLFEYFSETQRNKGNFPGRFSGRQFSNSRSEMNVSTLELGDSALYLCASSLGFYGGVGYEQYFGPGTRLTVT.

Only a few counts were recorded for this clonotype. The CDR3 loop reads CASSPLMGVGTDTQYF. DNA of the CDR3: TGTGCCAGCAGCCCCCTTATGGGAGTGGGGACAGATACGCAGTATTTT. This chain joins TRBV3-1 and TRBJ2-3, with D possibly TRBD2 on 5 matching bases. The length of the CDR3 is 16 residues. CDR1 and CDR2 from the germline V gene are LGHDT and YNNKEL (reference sequence). V was trimmed by 4 bases and J by 3 bases, leaving 17 bases between them.

This clonotype was picked up a small number of times. The CDR3 region has the DNA TGTGCCAGCAGCATGGGCGGGGGGACACAAGAGACCCAGTACTTC. This translates into CASSMGGGTQETQYF. The rearrangement links TRBV5-5 to TRBJ2-5; 8 positions agree with TRBD2. The length of the CDR3 is 15 residues. Germline V gene sequence: CDR1 SGHKS, CDR2 YYEKEE (reference sequence). The V segment lost 4 bases and the J segment 2 bases; nucleotides outside the gene matches: 7.

In this sample, this clonotype turned up many times. The chain joins TRBV20-1 to TRBJ2-7; either TRBD1 or TRBD2 may fit D (5 bases each). The CDR3 loop spans 14 amino acids. Trimming left V 5 bases short and J 0 bases short, with 14 bases between. CDR1 is DFQATT, CDR2 SNEGSKA, per germline (reference sequence). CDR3: CSAPRDLSSYEQYF. The DNA for the CDR3 is TGCAGTGCTCCCAGGGACCTTAGCTCCTACGAGCAGTACTTC.

CDR3 sequence (DNA): TGTGCCAGCAGACTACAGGGAGTTAACACCGGGGAGCTGTTTTTT. It codes for CASRLQGVNTGELFF. The chain links TRBV28 to TRBJ2-2; TRBD1 might be the D (6 bases). V was cut by 6 bases and J by 2 bases, with 13 bases left in between. This CDR3 contains 15 residues. Germline CDR1 MDHEN, CDR2 SYDVKM.

This clonotype has just a few counts. This sequence joins TRBV12-3 or TRBV12-4 and TRBJ1-6; D gene unclear. The CDR3 is 13 residues long. V dropped 4 bases and J dropped 7 bases, with 8 bases sitting between them. This CDR3 is CASSSYLNSPLHF. As DNA, the CDR3 is TGTGCCAGCAGTTCATACCTCAATTCACCCCTCCACTTT.

This clonotype has at least ten counts. The rearrangement joins TRBV3-1 to TRBJ2-3; D uncertain. Germline V gene sequence: CDR1 LGHDT, CDR2 YNNKEL (reference sequence). V was cut by 2 bases and J by 8 bases, with 11 bases left in between. This CDR3 spans 13 amino acids. The DNA of the CDR3 is TGTGCCAGCAGCCAAAACCCTCATGGTACGCAGTATTTT. Translating gives CASSQNPHGTQYF.

There are a few counts of this clonotype. The rearrangement links TRBV25-1 to TRBJ2-7; no clear D. Germline-derived CDR1 and CDR2 are MGHDK and SYGVNS. V was cut by 5 bases and J by 2 bases, with 13 bases left in between. The CDR3 consists of 14 residues. The CDR3 sequence: CASSSRVAPYEQYF. The CDR3 bases are TGTGCCAGCAGTAGCCGGGTCGCTCCCTACGAGCAGTACTTC.

The CDR3 sequence: CASSSLSGAGGVRLTINEQFF. In DNA form, the CDR3 reads TGTGCCAGCAGCTCCCTGAGTGGGGCAGGGGGCGTTAGGTTGACAATCAATGAGCAGTTCTTC. The chain links TRBV11-1 to TRBJ2-1; 8 bases align to TRBD1. V lost 4 bases to trimming and J lost 6 bases; unmatched junction nucleotides: 26. Germline lookup yields CDR1 SGHAT and CDR2 FQDESV (reference sequence). This CDR3 contains 21 residues.

This chain connects TRBV5-6 to TRBJ2-2; tentative D call: TRBD1 (5 bases). The CDR3 covers 16 residues. V was cut by 0 bases and J by 1 base, with 10 bases left in between. Germline V gene lookup returns CDR1 SGHDT and CDR2 YYEEEE. The CDR3 region has the DNA TGTGCCAGCAGCTTGGGCCAGGGCAGGAACACCGGGGAGCTGTTTTTT. Its protein product is CASSLGQGRNTGELFF.

This clonotype has only a few counts. The rearrangement links TRBV7-2 to TRBJ2-5, with 9 bases aligning to TRBD2. Germline CDR1 SGHTA, CDR2 FQGNSA. The ends lost 5 bases at V and 9 bases at J; junction bases unmatched: 4. This CDR3 spans 12 amino acids. The CDR3 DNA is TGTGCCAGCAGCACCCGGACTAGCGCCCAGTACTTC. As protein: CASSTRTSAQYF. The full variable domain, completed using reference TRBV7-2 and TRBJ2-5, is GAGVSQSPSNKVTEKGKDVELRCDPISGHTALYWYRQSLGQGLEFLIYFQGNSAPDKSGLPSDRFSAERTGGSVSTLTIQRTQQEDSAVYLCASSTRTSAQYFGPGTRLLVL.

As DNA, the CDR3 is TGCGCCAGCAGCCAGACAGTCTCTAGCACAGATACGCAGTATTTT. Amino acids: CASSQTVSSTDTQYF. V and J are TRBV4-1 and TRBJ2-3; tentatively, D is TRBD1 (5 bases). From germline, CDR1 is MGHRA and CDR2 YSYEKL. The CDR3 covers 15 residues. With 3 bases removed from V and 0 bases from J, the gap between germline ends came to 10 bases.

This clonotype was recorded a few times. This chain joins TRBV10-3 and TRBJ1-1; TRBD1 matches at 10 bases. The CDR3 is 13 amino acids. The germline V gene encodes CDR1 ENHRY and CDR2 SYGVKD. V gave up 7 bases and J gave up 4 bases; unmatched junction bases: 3. The CDR3 spells CAINGQGGTEAFF. Here the CDR3 DNA reads TGTGCCATCAACGGACAGGGGGGCACTGAAGCTTTCTTT.

The chain is built from TRBV7-6 and TRBJ2-7, with TRBD2 matching over 7 bases. CDR1 and CDR2 (germline): SGHVS, FNYEAQ. The CDR3 is 16 residues long. V lost 1 base and J lost 1; bases outside the gene matches: 7. In DNA form, the CDR3 reads TGTGCCAGCAGCTTAGATGCTAGCGGACTGTCCTACGAGCAGTACTTC. Its protein product is CASSLDASGLSYEQYF.

In this sample, this clonotype turned up many times. The chain is built from TRBV19 and TRBJ2-1; D is perhaps TRBD1 (6 bases). Per the germline V gene, CDR1 is LNHDA and CDR2 is SQIVND (reference sequence). This CDR3 contains 12 residues. The V gene lost 9 bases and the J gene lost 6 bases, with 12 bases spanning the gap. The CDR3, as DNA: TGTGCCAGCTCTCAGGGGCTCAATGAGCAGTTCTTC. It is translated as CASSQGLNEQFF.

This clonotype was seen only a few times. The chain has TRBV7-2 and TRBJ2-7; weak D call: TRBD2 (5 bases). This CDR3 region has 13 residues. The germline V gene has CDR1 SGHTA and CDR2 FQGNSA. V lost 0 bases, J lost 5 bases, and 8 bases lay in between. The CDR3 coding sequence is TGTGCCAGCAGCTTAGCGAGGGTCCACGAGCAGTACTTC. This sequence encodes CASSLARVHEQYF.

V and J are TRBV20-1 and TRBJ2-7; D call uncertain. The CDR3 totals 15 residues. The V end was cut by 2 bases, the J end by 0 bases, with 14 bases between. Germline assignment: CDR1 DFQATT and CDR2 SNEGSKA (reference sequence). The CDR3 DNA sequence: TGCAGTGCTAGAATATGGGCAGTGATCTCCTACGAGCAGTACTTC. This gives the protein CSARIWAVISYEQYF.

This clonotype was detected a few times. The chain recombines TRBV29-1 with TRBJ1-5, with 7 bases identical to TRBD1. The V gene end was trimmed by 6 bases and the J gene end by 7 bases; junction bases not matched to a gene: 9. The length of the CDR3 is 13 residues. The germline V gene has CDR1 SQVTM and CDR2 ANQGSEA. CDR3 loop: CSVAGQERQPQHF. For the CDR3, the DNA is TGCAGCGTGGCCGGACAGGAGAGGCAGCCCCAGCATTTT.

The chain joins TRBV15 to TRBJ2-7; D unresolved. The V gene's germline CDR1 is LNHNV and CDR2 YYDKDF (reference sequence). The V and J ends lost 0 bases and 6 bases respectively, with 9 bases between them. CDR3 length: 13 amino acids. CDR3 bases: TGTGCCACCAGCAGAGATGGGGTTGGCGAGCAGTACTTC. Translated, it gives CATSRDGVGEQYF.

This clonotype was seen more than once but under ten times. V usage is TRBV6-2 or TRBV6-3 and J usage is TRBJ2-6, with D possibly being TRBD1 or TRBD2 (5 bases each). There are 17 residues in the CDR3. Germline CDR1 reads MNHEY; CDR2 reads SVGEGT. Deletions cut 8 bases from V and 2 bases from J, with 19 bases between. The CDR3 region is CASSDSGVRPGANVLTF. The DNA of the CDR3 is TGTGCCAGCTCAGACAGCGGAGTCCGGCCTGGGGCCAACGTCCTGACTTTC.

The chain is built from TRBV7-8 and TRBJ2-5, with D perhaps TRBD1 (5 bases). There are 16 residues in the CDR3. Germline CDR1 and CDR2: SGHVS and FQNEAQ. The V end lost 5 bases, the J end lost 2 bases, and 18 bases lay between the germline ends. CDR3 sequence: CASSAAVGAWQETQYF. In DNA form, the CDR3 reads TGTGCCAGCAGCGCCGCGGTAGGGGCCTGGCAAGAGACCCAGTACTTC.

The V and J genes are TRBV2 and TRBJ2-5, with TRBD2 as a possible D gene (5 bases). CDR1 is SNHLY, CDR2 FYNNEI, per germline. The CDR3 loop spans 15 amino acids. The V end lost 6 bases, the J end lost 3 bases, and 17 bases lay between the germline ends. DNA of the CDR3: TGTGCCAGCAGCGTAGGAGGTTCCTTGGAAGAGACCCAGTACTTC. This translates into CASSVGGSLEETQYF.

This clonotype was observed a few times. The chain combines TRBV7-9 with TRBJ2-7; 9 nucleotides agree with TRBD1. With 4 bases clipped from V and 6 bases from J, the junction kept 10 bases outside the gene matches. Germline loops: CDR1 SEHNR, CDR2 FQNEAQ (reference sequence). The CDR3 length is 15 residues. The CDR3 region is CASSYSGRDRAEQYF. DNA of the CDR3: TGTGCCAGCAGCTATAGCGGCCGGGACAGGGCCGAGCAGTACTTC.

The chain combines TRBV28 with TRBJ2-3; D tentatively fits TRBD1 or TRBD2 (5 bases each). V lost 3 bases, J lost 0 bases, and 13 bases lay in between. Germline V gene data show CDR1 as MDHEN and CDR2 as SYDVKM. This CDR3 is 16 amino acids long. The CDR3 DNA follows: TGTGCCAGCAGTTTCCCCGGGGCGTCGAGCACAGATACGCAGTATTTT. It codes for CASSFPGASSTDTQYF.

The genes are TRBV7-9 and TRBJ1-6, with 8 bases that match TRBD1. The CDR3 sequence is 15 residues long. The V gene end was trimmed by 2 bases and the J gene end by 5 bases; junction bases not matched to a gene: 2. Germline lookup yields CDR1 SEHNR and CDR2 FQNEAQ (reference sequence). The CDR3 loop reads CASSLRTGNNSPLHF. CDR3 sequence (DNA): TGTGCCAGCAGCTTAAGGACAGGGAATAATTCACCCCTCCACTTT.

This clonotype was seen a few times. The chain has TRBV12-3 or TRBV12-4 and TRBJ2-1; TRBD2 might be the D (5 bases). V was clipped by 3 bases and J by 9 bases, with 12 bases between them. The CDR3 has 13 amino acids. The DNA for the CDR3 is TGTGCCAGCAGTTTCACACTAGGGAGTGAGCAGTTCTTC. Its translation: CASSFTLGSEQFF.

This clonotype was seen ten or more times. In nucleotides, the CDR3 is TGTGCCAGCAGTTACCCCGGGGGCGACTACACCTTC. Protein: CASSYPGGDYTF. The chain links TRBV6-5 to TRBJ1-2; maybe TRBD1 (6 bases). Germline CDR1 and CDR2: MNHEY and SVGAGI. V was shortened by 2 bases and J by 10 bases, with 11 bases between the two germline ends. This CDR3 is 12 amino acids long.